Below are 19 T cell receptor beta chains sequenced from a single sample in a study of PD-L1 blockade in urothelial cancer. Indicated time point: pretreatment peripheral blood. The data were produced by immunoSEQ multiplex PCR, yet TCRdb's version contains in-frame clones alone and is incomplete. The data show 55,000 to 75,000 clones, roughly 77% seen once. This specimen consisted of PBMCs, obtained around atezolizumab (anti-PD-L1) treatment. These receptors came from a man between 65 and 85 years old with urothelial cancer.

Only a few counts were recorded for this clone. This sequence joins TRBV11-3 and TRBJ1-1, with 7 positions matching TRBD1. This CDR3 is built from 14 residues. The V and J ends lost 3 bases and 9 bases, in that order; junction bases with no gene match: 10. Germline V lookup: CDR1 SGHNT, CDR2 YENEEA. CDR3 coding DNA: TGTGCCAGCAGCTTTGATACAGGACAGGCTCAAGCTTTCTTT. Residues: CASSFDTGQAQAFF.

Only a few counts were recorded for this clone. V gene TRBV10-3 combines with J gene TRBJ2-7, with 7 bases identical to TRBD1. The CDR3 length is 16 residues. V shed 3 bases, J shed 5 bases, and the junction held 13 bases outside the gene matches. Per germline, CDR1 ENHRY and CDR2 SYGVKD. The CDR3: CAISDTLGTGANEQYF. DNA of the CDR3: TGTGCCATCAGTGACACCCTGGGCACAGGGGCCAACGAGCAGTACTTC.

Concerning this clone itself: The junction departs from germline at one end; a sequencing error may be responsible. J is TRBJ1-2 and V is TRBV9; D perhaps matches TRBD1 (5 bases). This CDR3 is 16 amino acids long. Germline values: CDR1 SGDLS, CDR2 YYNGEE. The CDR3 coding sequence is TGTGCCGGCAGCGTAGCTTCCGTCGGGGGTGGCGATGGCTACACCTTC. Amino acids: CAGSVASVGGGDGYTF.

This clone was observed a handful of times. This rearrangement joins TRBV7-9 to TRBJ2-7; no clear D gene. The CDR3 sequence is 12 residues long. The germline V gene has CDR1 SEHNR and CDR2 FQNEAQ (reference sequence). V lost 8 bases and J lost 6, with 14 bases in between. The CDR3 sequence: CASGTPEREQYF. The CDR3 DNA follows: TGTGCCAGCGGAACCCCCGAGCGCGAGCAGTACTTC.

This chain uses TRBV7-9 with TRBJ2-7; D possibly corresponds to TRBD2 (5 bases). Germline V gives CDR1 SEHNR, CDR2 FQNEAQ (reference sequence). The ends were cut back, 2 bases at V and 0 bases at J, with 8 bases in the middle. This CDR3 comprises 14 residues. DNA of the CDR3: TGTGCCAGCAGCTTATCGGGGTCCTCCTACGAGCAGTACTTC. This encodes CASSLSGSSYEQYF. Full variable domain (missing parts from reference TRBV7-9 and TRBJ2-7): DTGVSQNPRHKITKRGQNVTFRCDPISEHNRLYWYRQTLGQGPEFLTYFQNEAQLEKSRLLSDRFSAERPKGSFSTLEIQRTEQGDSAMYLCASSLSGSSYEQYFGPGTRLTVT.

Written as DNA, the CDR3 is TGTGCCAGCAGCTTGGCTGGGCTACAAGAGACCCAGTACTTC. This translates into CASSLAGLQETQYF. V usage is TRBV5-6 and J usage is TRBJ2-5; D gene ambiguous. V lost 0 bases to trimming and J lost 2 bases, with 8 bases between them. Germline V gene lookup returns CDR1 SGHDT and CDR2 YYEEEE. The CDR3 is 14 residues long.

The V gene is TRBV6-4, the J gene TRBJ2-3; tentatively, D is TRBD2 (6 bases). In germline, CDR1 is MRHNA, CDR2 SNTAGT. The CDR3 loop spans 13 amino acids. V dropped 2 bases and J dropped 3 bases, with 6 bases sitting between them. The CDR3 bases are TGTGCCAGCAGTGACGGGAGGACAGATACGCAGTATTTT. Residues: CASSDGRTDTQYF.

This chain joins TRBV20-1 and TRBJ2-1; unclear D gene. This CDR3 is 11 amino acids long. V lost 5 bases to trimming and J lost 1 base, with 3 bases between them. Per germline, CDR1 DFQATT and CDR2 SNEGSKA (reference sequence). The CDR3 region has the DNA TGCAGTGCTGAGTCCTACAATGAGCAGTTCTTC. Its protein product is CSAESYNEQFF.

This chain connects TRBV28 to TRBJ2-7; tentatively, D is TRBD2 (5 bases). The CDR3 contains 16 residues. Germline V gene data show CDR1 as MDHEN and CDR2 as SYDVKM. The V gene lost 6 bases and the J gene lost 0 bases, with 18 bases spanning the gap. The CDR3 loop is CASRPLSGRVSYEQYF. The CDR3 DNA reads TGTGCCAGCAGACCTCTCTCGGGAAGGGTCTCCTACGAGCAGTACTTC.

A few counts support this clone. The chain uses TRBV4-3 and TRBJ2-2, with unresolved D. From germline, CDR1 is LGHNA and CDR2 YSLEER. Trimming removed 0 bases at V and 11 bases at J, with 13 bases between. This CDR3 has 14 amino acids. This chain's CDR3 is CASSQDSNFVELFF. The CDR3 DNA follows: TGCGCCAGCAGCCAAGATTCCAACTTTGTAGAGCTGTTTTTT.

The chain recombines TRBV18 with TRBJ1-4; maybe TRBD1 (5 bases). The V gene lost 8 bases and the J gene lost 5 bases, with 12 bases spanning the gap. Looked up from germline, CDR1 is KGHSH and CDR2 is LQKENI. There are 13 residues in the CDR3. CDR3 in amino acids: CASQIRGNEKLFF. The CDR3 DNA follows: TGTGCCAGCCAGATCCGGGGGAATGAAAAACTGTTTTTT.

This clone is a singleton in its sample. The V and J genes are TRBV5-7 and TRBJ2-1; possibly TRBD1 for D (6 bases). TRBV5-7 is marked as an open reading frame, function uncertain. Trimming pared 1 base from V and 1 base from J, leaving 12 bases between. The CDR3 runs 16 residues. CDR3 amino acids: CASSLLKGDSYNEQFF. The CDR3 DNA sequence: TGTGCCAGCAGCTTGTTAAAGGGGGATTCCTACAATGAGCAGTTCTTC.

The chain carries TRBV2 and TRBJ2-4; D is perhaps TRBD2 (5 bases). The CDR3 has 12 residues. The V end was cut by 3 bases, the J end by 8 bases, with 8 bases between. CDR1 and CDR2 from the germline V gene are SNHLY and FYNNEI. The CDR3 spells CASSDTDYIQYF. Here the CDR3 DNA reads TGTGCCAGCAGTGATACGGACTACATTCAGTACTTC.

The chain joins TRBV7-9 to TRBJ2-7; 7 nucleotides agree with TRBD1. Per the germline V gene, CDR1 is SEHNR and CDR2 is FQNEAQ (reference sequence). V dropped 5 bases and J dropped 2; count of bases not matched to a gene: 6. The CDR3 is 14 residues long. CDR3 coding DNA: TGTGCCAGCAGCCACGGACAGGCTACCTACGAGCAGTACTTC. Translation: CASSHGQATYEQYF.

The V call is TRBV5-4, the J call TRBJ2-2; 8 bases line up with TRBD2. CDR1 and CDR2 (germline): SGHNT, YYREEE (reference sequence). The junction had 8 bases not matched to a gene; V was cut back by 4 bases and J by 3 bases. The CDR3 contains 16 residues. The CDR3 spells CASSPASGRDTGELFF. The DNA of the CDR3 is TGTGCCAGCAGCCCAGCGAGCGGGAGAGACACCGGGGAGCTGTTTTTT.

CDR3 sequence reads: CASSFGLAGGPGEQYF. Here the CDR3 DNA reads TGCGCCAGCAGCTTCGGACTAGCGGGAGGGCCTGGGGAGCAGTACTTC. The chain has TRBV5-1 and TRBJ2-7; 15 bases agree with TRBD2. The J segment lost 7 bases and the V segment lost 2 bases, leaving 7 bases of the junction unmatched. The length of the CDR3 is 16 residues. Looked up from germline, CDR1 is SGHRS and CDR2 is YFSETQ.

The rearrangement joins TRBV27 to TRBJ2-3; D remains ambiguous. V was cut by 2 bases and J by 0 bases, with 12 bases left in between. The germline V gene has CDR1 MNHEY and CDR2 SMNVEV (reference sequence). The CDR3 consists of 16 residues. The CDR3 loop reads CASSLTLAASTDTQYF. The CDR3 DNA reads as TGTGCCAGCAGTTTAACTTTAGCAGCCAGCACAGATACGCAGTATTTT.

The J gene is TRBJ2-7, the V gene TRBV19; TRBD1 aligns across 8 bases. CDR1 is LNHDA, CDR2 SQIVND, per germline (reference sequence). This CDR3 has 14 amino acids. The V and J ends lost 4 bases and 6 bases, in that order; junction bases with no gene match: 8. The CDR3 nucleotides are TGTGCCAGTAGTACCACCGGGACAGGACCCGAGCAGTACTTC. Translating it yields CASSTTGTGPEQYF.

The chain is built from TRBV13 and TRBJ2-1, with TRBD2 matching over 11 bases. This CDR3 has 17 residues. J lost 7 bases, V lost 5 bases, and 13 bases had no gene match. The V gene's germline CDR1 is PRHDT and CDR2 FYEKMQ (reference sequence). CDR3 DNA sequence: TGTGCCAGCAGCCCACAAGGGACTAGCGGTACTAGGAATGAGCAGTTCTTC. This gives the protein CASSPQGTSGTRNEQFF.